The TCR beta chain under discussion was sequenced for a study of chemoradiotherapy in HPV16-positive cancers. Here immunoSEQ multiplex PCR was the method, and the copy in TCRdb shows in-frame clones only, minus some. The sample has 1,100 to 1,500 clones, around 87% seen once. Details on this clone: Its antigen remains unknown.

Study observations and caveats: Only a couple of HPV16-positive patients supplied the functional HPV-specificity definition.

CDR1 and CDR2 from the germline V gene are ENHRY and SYGVKD. V was cut by 6 bases and J by 4 bases, with 16 bases left in between. The CDR3 loop spans 16 amino acids. The sample was tumor tissue, taken from a patient who underwent chemoradiotherapy. This chain uses TRBV10-3 with TRBJ2-6; D might be TRBD1 or TRBD2, each matching 5 bases. This receptor was identified in a human donor with HPV-associated anogenital cancer. The CDR3 coding sequence is TGTGCCATCAGACGTCAGGCAGGGACCGGGGCCAACGTCCTGACTTTC. It codes for CAIRRQAGTGANVLTF.